This is a list of T cell receptor beta chains from one sample in a study of blood T cell repertoires in COVID-19. The method was immunoSEQ multiplex PCR; TCRdb's version includes in-frame clones alone and lacks a portion of them. The sample has about 190,000 clones, over 75% seen once. Sequencing was done on a sample of peripheral blood. Every receptor here comes from a woman aged 45-60 years with acute or convalescent COVID-19. The CDR3 runs from the conserved cysteine through the conserved F or W. The order of the fields is V gene, J gene, CDR3 protein.

V gene: TRBV5-1; J gene: TRBJ2-1; CDR3 protein: CASSLAPTGISYNEQFF
V gene: TRBV27; J gene: TRBJ1-6; CDR3 protein: CASSSLGEGRNSPLHF
V gene: TRBV5-4; J gene: TRBJ1-2; CDR3 protein: CASSRSSGGNDHGYTF
V gene: TRBV18; J gene: TRBJ2-3; CDR3 protein: CASSPPSGSTDTQYF
V gene: TRBV6-6; J gene: TRBJ1-2; CDR3 protein: CASSYRQGGGYGYTF
V gene: TRBV6-2/TRBV6-3; J gene: TRBJ2-1; CDR3 protein: CASSTSGGGNEQFF
V gene: TRBV28; J gene: TRBJ2-3; CDR3 protein: CASRSGKGSTDTQYF
V gene: TRBV25-1; J gene: TRBJ2-3; CDR3 protein: CASSLWTGGITDTQYF
V gene: TRBV6-2/TRBV6-3; J gene: TRBJ2-7; CDR3 protein: CASSLAREGLSPYEQYF
V gene: TRBV6-1; J gene: TRBJ2-7; CDR3 protein: CASSERDRGQILF
V gene: TRBV13; J gene: TRBJ2-1; CDR3 protein: CASSLGPGLAGKYNEQFF
V gene: TRBV13; J gene: TRBJ2-1; CDR3 protein: CASSLTSGGAWSSYNEQFF
V gene: TRBV18; J gene: TRBJ1-5; CDR3 protein: CASSPVGANQPQHF
V gene: TRBV28; J gene: TRBJ1-4; CDR3 protein: CASSSTGSFNEKLFF
V gene: TRBV6-5; J gene: TRBJ1-2; CDR3 protein: CASSYHRGTYGYTF
V gene: TRBV5-4; J gene: TRBJ1-6; CDR3 protein: CAFGGRNNSPLHF
V gene: TRBV4-3; J gene: TRBJ2-3; CDR3 protein: CASSQGTSGLDTQYF
V gene: TRBV6-6; J gene: TRBJ2-7; CDR3 protein: CARSPHDRVGQYF
V gene: TRBV5-6; J gene: TRBJ2-1; CDR3 protein: CASSLLTGMGNEQFF
V gene: TRBV19; J gene: TRBJ1-3; CDR3 protein: CASSFTEPGNTIYF
V gene: TRBV2; J gene: TRBJ2-2; CDR3 protein: CASKQEPTGELFF
V gene: TRBV6-5; J gene: TRBJ2-2; CDR3 protein: CASSLTGIRAGELFF
V gene: TRBV7-9; J gene: TRBJ2-7; CDR3 protein: CASSLESSYEQYF
V gene: TRBV28; J gene: TRBJ2-1; CDR3 protein: CASSSRLAGTANEQFF
V gene: TRBV19; J gene: TRBJ2-2; CDR3 protein: CASSISIGTSWAGELFF
V gene: TRBV7-2; J gene: TRBJ2-1; CDR3 protein: CASSLRKAGGRGEQFF
V gene: TRBV10-3; J gene: TRBJ2-7; CDR3 protein: CAISSFTSSYEQYF
V gene: TRBV6-2/TRBV6-3; J gene: TRBJ2-2; CDR3 protein: CASSYGTAYTGELFF
V gene: TRBV18; J gene: TRBJ2-1; CDR3 protein: CASSSRLAGENEQFF
V gene: TRBV6-2/TRBV6-3; J gene: TRBJ1-5; CDR3 protein: CASNPPGGNQPQHF
V gene: TRBV3-1/TRBV3-2; J gene: TRBJ2-1; CDR3 protein: CASSQTSSHNEQFF
V gene: TRBV18; J gene: TRBJ1-1; CDR3 protein: CASSPGDRNTEAFF
V gene: TRBV7-2; J gene: TRBJ1-2; CDR3 protein: CASSATGVPYGYTF
V gene: TRBV6-5; J gene: TRBJ1-1; CDR3 protein: CASSYSGRDTEAFF
V gene: TRBV7-2; J gene: TRBJ2-3; CDR3 protein: CASSSIGRSPDTQYF
V gene: TRBV5-4; J gene: TRBJ1-1; CDR3 protein: CASSLQGINTEAFF
V gene: TRBV27; J gene: TRBJ2-7; CDR3 protein: CASHPSGTGYSQQYF
V gene: TRBV5-4; J gene: TRBJ1-6; CDR3 protein: CASSPTGPNSPLHF
V gene: TRBV5-1; J gene: TRBJ2-7; CDR3 protein: CASKRDRTYEQYF
V gene: TRBV27; J gene: TRBJ2-2; CDR3 protein: CASSSPSRELFF